Sequencing of this TCR beta chain was carried out in a study of CXCR3-negative and CXCR3-positive naive CD8 T cells. Study-level background: Sequencing yielded 150 million or so TRB reads, roughly 1.5 +/- 0.3 million per library.

For this clonotype: The antigen is not known.

Study findings and constraints: Greater hydrophobicity was found in TRB CDR3s of CXCR3-positive naive cells than of CXCR3-negative naive cells. Most assays were run on fresh PBMCs (CXCR3 expression partially decreased after cryopreservation). Sequencing showed both naive subsets with comparably high diversity, and memory CD8+ cells much lower.

The CDR3 covers 15 residues. Germline assignment: CDR1 SNHLY and CDR2 FYNNEI. Researchers prepared the TRB cDNA libraries using 5' RACE with UMI labels. TCRdb processed the 5' RACE reads again and assigns one entry to each CDR3 protein, with no DNA. The specimen's table records some 130,000 distinct CDR3 sequences. Material for sequencing was naive CXCR3+ CD8+ T cells from blood. Subset specified: CD45RO-CCR7+CD27+CD95- naive CD8+ T cells expressing CXCR3 (TNR3+). The sequence was obtained from a human donor in good health. Some clones in this sample may be carry-over from other donors' samples. This chain links TRBV2 with TRBJ2-3; TCRdb picks TRBD2, but there is no DNA to check that call. The CDR3 sequence is CASRGVAGGTDTQYF.